Listed here are 20 T cell receptor beta chains from one sample, sequenced in a study of cytomegalovirus exposure and HLA in healthy donors. 13 Jbeta primers and 60 Vbeta primers were used for the PCR. Sequencing was performed with immunoSEQ multiplex PCR; in TCRdb, only in-frame clones are kept and a portion is missing. The sample carries 160,000 or so clones, around 64% recorded once. Sequencing was done on a sample of PBMCs. The receptor set was obtained from a woman aged 30 to 39 in good health and CMV-seronegative.

This clone showed up just a few times. The chain is built from TRBV9 and TRBJ2-7, with TRBD2 as a possible D gene (5 bases). This CDR3 contains 16 residues. V lost 0 bases and J 5 bases, leaving 18 bases between the germline ends. Germline lookup yields CDR1 SGDLS and CDR2 YYNGEE. CDR3 coding DNA: TGTGCCAGCAGCGTAGATGAAGCGGTCCTTGGAAACGAGCAGTACTTC. This translates into CASSVDEAVLGNEQYF.

Only one count was recorded for this clone. The rearrangement joins TRBV18 to TRBJ1-5, with D tentatively TRBD1 (5 bases). This CDR3 is 15 amino acids long. Germline V gene lookup returns CDR1 KGHSH and CDR2 LQKENI. V gave up 4 bases and J gave up 3 bases, with 13 bases separating them. The CDR3 bases are TGTGCCAGCTCACAAGACAGAAACCTCAATCAGCCCCAGCATTTT. Translation: CASSQDRNLNQPQHF.

J is TRBJ2-1 and V is TRBV5-1, with 11 bases fitting TRBD2. Germline CDR1 is SGHRS and CDR2 is YFSETQ. This CDR3 is 17 amino acids long. J was trimmed by 5 bases and V by 1 base; bases with no gene match: 8. The CDR3 loop is CASSLSPLAGGDNEQFF. The CDR3 nucleotides are TGCGCCAGCAGCTTGTCCCCCCTAGCGGGGGGCGACAATGAGCAGTTCTTC.

This chain uses TRBV29-1 with TRBJ2-7; possibly TRBD1 for D (6 bases). CDR3 length: 12 residues. Trimming cost V 6 bases and J 6 bases, with 15 bases left between them. Per the germline V gene, CDR1 is SQVTM and CDR2 is ANQGSEA. DNA of the CDR3: TGCAGCGTCCCTGGACAGTCTGGCGAGCAGTACTTC. It is translated as CSVPGQSGEQYF.

The gene calls are TRBV5-6 and TRBJ2-1; 9 nucleotides align to TRBD1. Germline V gene data show CDR1 as SGHDT and CDR2 as YYEEEE. The CDR3 has 16 amino acids. V was clipped by 1 base and J by 8 bases; unmatched bases: 10. The chain's CDR3 is CASSLYGTGGGDEQFF. CDR3 sequence (DNA): TGTGCCAGCAGCTTGTATGGTACAGGGGGCGGCGATGAGCAGTTCTTC.

V is TRBV2 and J is TRBJ2-4; tentative D call: TRBD1 (6 bases). V shed 6 bases and J shed 6 bases, with 9 bases lying between them. The germline V gene has CDR1 SNHLY and CDR2 FYNNEI. The CDR3 totals 12 residues. CDR3 protein: CASRDRLNIQYF. DNA for the CDR3: TGTGCCAGCAGGGACAGATTAAACATTCAGTACTTC. Variable domain in full (rest from reference TRBV2 and TRBJ2-4): EPEVTQTPSHQVTQMGQEVILRCVPISNHLYFYWYRQILGQKVEFLVSFYNNEISEKSEIFDDQFSVERPDGSNFTLKIRSTKLEDSAMYFCASRDRLNIQYFGAGTRLSVL.

The chain employs TRBV19 and TRBJ2-1; TRBD2 aligns across 8 bases. CDR1 is LNHDA, CDR2 SQIVND, per germline (reference sequence). The CDR3 consists of 14 residues. V shed 5 bases, J shed 3 bases, and the junction held 3 bases outside the gene matches. CDR3 nucleotides: TGTGCCAGTAGTGCAACTAGCGGCTACAATGAGCAGTTCTTC. As protein: CASSATSGYNEQFF.

In this sample, this clone turned up a few times. The V and J genes are TRBV9 and TRBJ2-2, with D perhaps matching TRBD2 (5 bases). The CDR3 spans 16 residues. Trimming took 0 bases from V and 6 from J, leaving 15 bases between them. Germline-derived CDR1 and CDR2 are SGDLS and YYNGEE. This chain's CDR3 is CASSVATLAKSGELFF. Written as DNA, the CDR3 is TGTGCCAGCAGCGTAGCTACTCTAGCTAAGTCCGGGGAGCTGTTTTTT.

The chain couples TRBV11-2 to TRBJ2-5; 8 nucleotides line up with TRBD2. V was pared by 0 bases and J by 5 bases, with 14 bases of the junction left unmatched. Germline V CDR1 and CDR2: SGHAT, FQNNGV. The CDR3 totals 18 residues. The CDR3: CASSLDEEAAGGRETQYF. In DNA form, the CDR3 reads TGTGCCAGCAGCTTAGATGAGGAGGCTGCGGGAGGTCGCGAGACCCAGTACTTC.

The chain has TRBV4-2 and TRBJ1-1; D is ambiguous. V lost 0 bases and J 4 bases, leaving 12 bases between the germline ends. There are 15 residues in the CDR3. Germline V gene data show CDR1 as LGHNA and CDR2 as YNFKEQ. CDR3 sequence (DNA): TGTGCCAGCAGCCAAGATTATACGGTTGGCACTGAAGCTTTCTTT. Its protein product is CASSQDYTVGTEAFF.

The CDR3 sequence: CASSSLSGSSYNEQFF. CDR3 bases: TGTGCCAGCAGCTCCCTAAGCGGGAGCTCCTACAATGAGCAGTTCTTC. The rearrangement links TRBV7-9 to TRBJ2-1, with 8 bases lining up with TRBD2. Germline trimming cut 4 bases from V and 0 bases from J; bases unmatched to any gene: 5. CDR1 and CDR2 from the germline V gene are SEHNR and FQNEAQ (reference sequence). CDR3 length equals 16 residues.

A few counts support this clone. The rearrangement uses TRBV29-1 and TRBJ2-2; 8 bases match TRBD2. In germline, CDR1 is SQVTM, CDR2 ANQGSEA. Trimming cost V 5 bases and J 2 bases; bases outside gene matches: 13. This CDR3 region has 17 residues. The CDR3 here is CSVLLADKEVNTGELFF. CDR3 nucleotides: TGCAGCGTTCTACTAGCGGACAAAGAAGTTAACACCGGGGAGCTGTTTTTT.

The chain combines TRBV28 with TRBJ2-7; the D gene is possibly TRBD1 (6 bases). This CDR3 spans 14 amino acids. The germline V and J ends were trimmed by 5 bases and 3 bases, with 14 bases remaining between them. Per the germline V gene, CDR1 is MDHEN and CDR2 is SYDVKM. The CDR3 is CASSRTGQHYEQYF. The CDR3 DNA is TGTGCCAGCAGTCGCACGGGACAACACTACGAGCAGTACTTC.

The V call is TRBV29-1, the J call TRBJ2-1, with 10 bases matching TRBD2. The CDR3 runs 14 residues. Germline V CDR1 and CDR2: SQVTM, ANQGSEA. The V segment lost 4 bases and the J segment 4 bases; nucleotides outside the gene matches: 4. The CDR3 coding sequence is TGCAGCGTTGTGGCTAGCGGGGGATACAATGAGCAGTTCTTC. Its protein is CSVVASGGYNEQFF.

This chain joins TRBV29-1 and TRBJ1-1; 8 bases agree with TRBD1. Trimming cost V 2 bases and J 0 bases; bases outside gene matches: 8. The CDR3 is made up of 16 amino acids. Germline-derived CDR1 and CDR2 are SQVTM and ANQGSEA. CDR3 sequence: CSVETTGGRVNTEAFF. CDR3 coding DNA: TGCAGCGTTGAAACTACAGGGGGGCGAGTGAACACTGAAGCTTTCTTT.

V gene TRBV28 combines with J gene TRBJ1-3; TRBD1 matches 8 bases. V was pared by 4 bases and J by 1 base, with 6 bases of the junction left unmatched. CDR3 size: 16 residues. Germline V gives CDR1 MDHEN, CDR2 SYDVKM. The CDR3 here is CASSSGTGFSGNTIYF. Here the CDR3 DNA reads TGTGCCAGCAGTTCGGGGACAGGTTTTTCTGGAAACACCATATATTTT.

Written as DNA, the CDR3 is TGTGCCAGCAGTCGTCAGGGTTACAATCAGCCCCAGCATTTT. Protein: CASSRQGYNQPQHF. The chain couples TRBV27 to TRBJ1-5, with D possibly matching TRBD1 (5 bases). Trimming removed 5 bases at V and 3 bases at J, with 11 bases between. CDR1 MNHEY and CDR2 SMNVEV come from the germline V gene (reference sequence). The CDR3 is 14 residues long.

The V call is TRBV28, the J call TRBJ2-5; 9 bases align to TRBD2. Gene TRBJ2-7 matches the end of the DNA better, so the J call may be wrong. Per the germline V gene, CDR1 is MDHEN and CDR2 is SYDVKM. The CDR3 is made up of 15 amino acids. The CDR3 protein is CASSLGGRAHYEQYF. Here the CDR3 DNA reads TGTGCCAGCAGTTTGGGCGGGAGGGCCCACTACGAGCAGTACTTC.

Points on this clone: The junction and the germline gene differ at one end; a read error may be behind it. This sequence joins TRBV19 and TRBJ2-7; the match to TRBD1 covers 9 bases. Germline loops: CDR1 LNHDA, CDR2 SQIVND (reference sequence). The CDR3 is 14 residues long. The CDR3 nucleotides are TGTACCAGTAGTGAACAGGGGGCCTCCTACGAGCAGTACTTC. Translated: CTSSEQGASYEQYF.

This clone was counted a few times. The V call is TRBV7-9, the J call TRBJ2-1, with 8 nucleotides matching TRBD2. Losses at the gene ends were 3 bases for V and 6 bases for J; bases not matched to a gene: 4. Looked up from germline, CDR1 is SEHNR and CDR2 is FQNEAQ (reference sequence). This CDR3 region has 14 residues. The CDR3 region is CASSFGGGFNEQFF. In DNA, the CDR3 is TGTGCCAGCAGCTTCGGGGGGGGATTCAATGAGCAGTTCTTC.